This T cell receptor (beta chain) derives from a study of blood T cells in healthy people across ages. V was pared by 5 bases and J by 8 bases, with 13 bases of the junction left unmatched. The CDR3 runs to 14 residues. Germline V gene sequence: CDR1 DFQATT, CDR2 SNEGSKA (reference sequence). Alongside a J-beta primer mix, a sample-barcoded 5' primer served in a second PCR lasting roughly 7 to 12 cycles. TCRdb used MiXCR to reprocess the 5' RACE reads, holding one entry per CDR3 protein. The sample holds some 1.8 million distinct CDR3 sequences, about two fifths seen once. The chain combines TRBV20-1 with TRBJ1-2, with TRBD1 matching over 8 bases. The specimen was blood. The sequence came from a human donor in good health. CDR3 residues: CSAAHETGEEGYTF. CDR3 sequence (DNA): TGCAGTGCTGCCCACGAGACAGGGGAGGAAGGCTACACCTTC.